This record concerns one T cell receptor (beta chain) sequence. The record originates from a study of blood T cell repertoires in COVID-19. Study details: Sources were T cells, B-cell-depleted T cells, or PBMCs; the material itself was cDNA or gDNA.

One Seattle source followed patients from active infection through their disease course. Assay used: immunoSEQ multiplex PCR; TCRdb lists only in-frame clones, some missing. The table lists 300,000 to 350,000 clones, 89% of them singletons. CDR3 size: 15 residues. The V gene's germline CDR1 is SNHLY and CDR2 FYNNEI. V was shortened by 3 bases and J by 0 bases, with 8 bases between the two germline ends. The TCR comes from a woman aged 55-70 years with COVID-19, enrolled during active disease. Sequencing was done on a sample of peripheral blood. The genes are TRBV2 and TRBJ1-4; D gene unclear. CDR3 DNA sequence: TGTGCCAGCAGTGAGGTAGCCGCAACTAATGAAAAACTGTTTTTT. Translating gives CASSEVAATNEKLFF.